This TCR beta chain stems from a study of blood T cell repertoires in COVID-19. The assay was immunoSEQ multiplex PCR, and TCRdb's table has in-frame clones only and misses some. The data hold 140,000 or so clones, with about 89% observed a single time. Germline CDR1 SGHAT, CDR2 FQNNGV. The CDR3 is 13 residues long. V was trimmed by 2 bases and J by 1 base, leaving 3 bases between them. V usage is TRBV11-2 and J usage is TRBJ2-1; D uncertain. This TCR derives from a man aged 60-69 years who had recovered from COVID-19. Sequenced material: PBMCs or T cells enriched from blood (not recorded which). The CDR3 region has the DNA TGTGCCAGCAGCTTATCGTCCTACAATGAGCAGTTCTTC. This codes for CASSLSSYNEQFF.